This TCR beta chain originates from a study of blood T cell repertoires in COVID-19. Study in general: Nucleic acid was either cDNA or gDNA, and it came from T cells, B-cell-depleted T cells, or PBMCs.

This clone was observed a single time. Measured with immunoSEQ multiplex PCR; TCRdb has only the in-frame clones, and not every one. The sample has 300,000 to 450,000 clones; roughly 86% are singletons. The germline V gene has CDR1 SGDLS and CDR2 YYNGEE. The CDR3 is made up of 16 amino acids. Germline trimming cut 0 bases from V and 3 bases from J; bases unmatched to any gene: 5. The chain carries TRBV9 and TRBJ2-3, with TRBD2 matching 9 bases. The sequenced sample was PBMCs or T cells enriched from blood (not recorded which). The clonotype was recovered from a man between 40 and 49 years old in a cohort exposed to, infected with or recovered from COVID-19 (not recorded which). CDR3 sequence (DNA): TGTGCCAGCAGCGTAGAGGGTAGCGGGAGAACAGATACGCAGTATTTT. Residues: CASSVEGSGRTDTQYF.